Reported below is one T cell receptor beta chain. Its antigen is unknown. Base quality data are lacking; no much larger clone is found one base away. This sample is part of a study of siplizumab effects on memory and regulatory T cells (dated by TCRdb to 2018 to 2020). Turning to the overall study: The study examined how the anti-CD2 antibody siplizumab affects alloreactive T-cell subsets in allogeneic mixed lymphocyte reactions built from human PBMCs.

Library prep was done by the immunoSEQ multiplex PCR assay. Each sample had 10^5 or so TCR templates assayed by the deep sequencing platform. Genomic DNA extracted from sorted T cells was the material used for TCRbeta CDR3 sequencing. In the source study's methods: The R programming language was used for the clonal analysis of the TCRbeta CDR3 data. Alloreactive CD4+ and CD8+ clones were identified by comparing unstimulated samples to CFSE-low samples taken after the reaction. Regulatory or non-regulatory origin was assigned to alloreactive CD4+ clones by matching of sequences to sorted unstimulated Treg and non-Treg repertoires. Here the immuneACCESS table is served through TCRdb, limited to in-frame sequences with V and J called. Missing clones are a known gap in these copies; in checked studies unresolved V genes cover under half, and the rest lacks a known reason. The V and J calls and clone size are taken from that table; D and trimming were inferred from the DNA. The sample table shows about 110,000 clones, and 90% to 95% are seen once. Approximately 0.73% of the sample is taken by the ten largest.

Points the paper makes about the study in general: About 75-97% of proliferating CD4+ or CD8+ clones could not be given a naive or memory phenotype. No functional confirmation was obtained for the suppressive function of proliferating Tregs from siplizumab cultures. In reactions with siplizumab, an average of about 69% of mappable alloreactive CD4+ clones were Treg-derived, compared with around 28% in control reactions. Because sequences at frequencies below about 10^-5 were poorly captured, only a minor fraction of alloreactive clones could be mapped back to unstimulated subsets. Unstimulated naive T cells appeared to be more diverse than memory T cells, and naive cells seemed to make a substantial contribution to the alloresponse. Siplizumab significantly reduced the cumulative frequency of alloreactive sequences traceable to unstimulated CD4+ memory T cells.

Sorted unstimulated T cells and proliferating T cells recovered from mixed lymphocyte reactions underwent TCRbeta CDR3 sequencing. Fresh whole blood from approximately ten HLA-typed healthy donors was used to isolate PBMCs. To map where alloreactive clones came from, unstimulated CD4+ regulatory T cells were FACS-sorted. CDR1 and CDR2 are read off the germline V gene as SGHDN and FVKESK. Between the V and J ends, shortened by 0 bases and 8 bases respectively, the junction contains 19 bases. From its cysteine to its phenylalanine, the CDR3 spans 16 amino acids. Only CDR3 DNA is held: 48 bases, read in frame from base 1.

The chain links TRBV14 with TRBJ1-2; the D gene is not confidently resolved. The TCR was taken from a human donor in good health. Sequencing was carried out using Tregs sorted from blood. The DNA is as follows: TGTGCCAGCAGCCAAGATCTTGGGTCCGCAAAAAGCGGCTACACCTTC. This translates into CASSQDLGSAKSGYTF.